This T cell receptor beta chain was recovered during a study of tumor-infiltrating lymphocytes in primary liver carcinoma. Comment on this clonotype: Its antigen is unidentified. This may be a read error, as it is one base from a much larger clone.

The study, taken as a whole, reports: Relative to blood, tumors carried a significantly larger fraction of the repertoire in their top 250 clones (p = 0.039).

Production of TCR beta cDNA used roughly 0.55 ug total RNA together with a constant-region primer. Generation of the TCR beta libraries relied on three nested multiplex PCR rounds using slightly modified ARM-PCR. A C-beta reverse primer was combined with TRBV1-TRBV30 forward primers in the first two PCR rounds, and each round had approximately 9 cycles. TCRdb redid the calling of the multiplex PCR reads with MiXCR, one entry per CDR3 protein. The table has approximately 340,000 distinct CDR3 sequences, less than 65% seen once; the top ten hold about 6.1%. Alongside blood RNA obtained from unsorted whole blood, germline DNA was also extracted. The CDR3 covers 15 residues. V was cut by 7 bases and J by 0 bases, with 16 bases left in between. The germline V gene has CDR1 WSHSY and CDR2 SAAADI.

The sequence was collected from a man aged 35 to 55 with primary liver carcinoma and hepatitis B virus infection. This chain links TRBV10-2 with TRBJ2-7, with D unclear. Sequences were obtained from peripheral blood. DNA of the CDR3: TGCGCCAGCATAGAACCAGAGGCCATCTCCTACGAGCAGTACTTC. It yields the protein CASIEPEAISYEQYF.